This TCR beta chain was sequenced for a study of T-cell reconstitution after alpha-beta-depleted transplantation in children. TCRbeta library preparation incorporated unique molecular identifiers. MiXCR was run by TCRdb on the PCR reads, yielding one entry per CDR3 protein. The sample has 190,000 or so distinct CDR3 sequences, about 6.3% seen once; the top ten hold 3%. This clonotype was seen at least ten times. This CDR3 is 12 amino acids long. Trimming took off 1 base at V and 5 bases at J, with 8 bases between the two ends. CDR1 SQVTM and CDR2 ANQGSEA come from the germline V gene. This chain uses TRBV29-1 with TRBJ2-5, with D hard to call. Material: PBMCs from the stem cell graft donor, obtained from the stem cell graft. The TCR comes from a human donor who donated a stem cell graft to a child with Wiskott-Aldrich syndrome. The CDR3 loop is CSVEGLGETQYF. The CDR3 DNA reads as TGCAGCGTTGAAGGGTTGGGGGAGACCCAGTACTTC. The entire variable domain, with the rest obtained from reference TRBV29-1 and TRBJ2-5, is as follows: SAVISQKPSRDICQRGTSLTIQCQVDSQVTMMFWYRQQPGQSLTLIATANQGSEATYESGFVIDKFPISRPNLTFSTLTVSNMSPEDSSIYLCSVEGLGETQYFGPGTRLLVL.